The TCR beta chain described here comes from a study of shared clonotypes between healthy human individuals. Germline CDR1 reads SGHTA; CDR2 reads FQGTGA. Losses at the gene ends were 4 bases for V and 12 bases for J; bases not matched to a gene: 4. The CDR3 runs to 13 residues. This clone was counted at least ten times. Using about 0.2 ug DNA, 30,000 or so T cell genomes, the sorted-subset replicate PCRs were run. Profiling relied on immunoSEQ multiplex PCR, and the TCRdb table lists in-frame clones only, not all of them. The sample consists of 850,000 to 1,200,000 clones, 65% to 80% of them appearing once.

Sequences were obtained from memory CD4+ T cells sorted from blood. Subset noted: CD45RA-negative fraction. The TCR originated in a young man in good health. The chain joins TRBV7-3 to TRBJ1-6; 9 bases are shared with TRBD1. The CDR3 reads CASSWGQGGPLHF. CDR3 coding DNA: TGTGCCAGCAGCTGGGGACAGGGAGGACCCCTCCACTTT.